Shown below are 10 T cell receptor beta chains from a single sample sequenced in a study of blood T cell repertoires in COVID-19. TCRdb keeps only in-frame clones here, not all; method: immunoSEQ multiplex PCR. This table has about 170,000 clones, around 81% appearing once. The sequenced sample was peripheral blood. The receptors shown here come from a human donor with acute or convalescent COVID-19. The donor label of this sample is uncertain.

CDR3 coding DNA: TGTGCCAGCAGCCCGACAGGGTCTTACGAGCAGTACTTC. It is translated as CASSPTGSYEQYF. The J gene is TRBJ2-7, the V gene TRBV11-3, with 7 bases lining up with TRBD1. This CDR3 is 13 amino acids long. Germline CDR1 SGHNT, CDR2 YENEEA. J lost 4 bases, V lost 5 bases, and 5 bases had no gene match. Together with reference TRBV11-3 and TRBJ2-7, the CDR3 gives the full variable domain: EAGVVQSPRYKIIEKKQPVAFWCNPISGHNTLYWYLQNLGQGPELLIRYENEEAVDDSQLPKDRFSAERLKGVDSTLKIQPAELGDSAVYLCASSPTGSYEQYFGPGTRLTVT.

The gene calls are TRBV18 and TRBJ2-4, with D possibly matching TRBD2 (5 bases). This CDR3 has 14 residues. The V end was cut by 5 bases, the J end by 8 bases, with 16 bases between. Per germline, CDR1 KGHSH and CDR2 LQKENI. The CDR3 loop is CASSEGRGLYIQYF. DNA of the CDR3: TGTGCCAGCTCAGAGGGCCGAGGTTTGTACATTCAGTACTTC.

The chain uses TRBV3-1 (or the pseudogene TRBV3-2) and TRBJ2-4, with D perhaps TRBD2 (6 bases). Germline loops: CDR1 LGHDT, CDR2 YNNKEL (reference sequence). V lost 4 bases to trimming and J lost 13 bases, with 20 bases between them. The CDR3 runs to 14 residues. This CDR3 is CASSPWGDFGRQYF. The CDR3 DNA sequence: TGTGCCAGCAGCCCCTGGGGGGACTTTGGGCGACAGTACTTC.

The CDR3 protein is CASSLAGRGGNSPLHF. The DNA of the CDR3 is TGTGCCAGCAGCTTAGCTGGGAGGGGGGGAAATTCACCCCTCCACTTT. The chain couples TRBV7-9 to TRBJ1-6, with D possibly matching TRBD1 (6 bases). The ends were cut back, 0 bases at V and 7 bases at J, with 13 bases in the middle. This CDR3 comprises 16 residues. The germline CDR1 and CDR2 sequences are SEHNR and FQNEAQ (reference sequence).

The V gene is TRBV5-1, the J gene TRBJ2-5, with 10 positions matching TRBD1. Germline CDR1 SGHRS, CDR2 YFSETQ. The CDR3 totals 16 residues. V lost 0 bases and J lost 5; bases outside the gene matches: 7. CDR3 sequence reads: CASSLAGQGSRETQYF. CDR3 DNA sequence: TGCGCCAGCAGCTTGGCGGGACAGGGGTCCAGGGAGACCCAGTACTTC. Combining the CDR3 with reference TRBV5-1 and TRBJ2-5 gives the whole variable domain KAGVTQTPRYLIKTRGQQVTLSCSPISGHRSVSWYQQTPGQGLQFLFEYFSETQRNKGNFPGRFSGRQFSNSRSEMNVSTLELGDSALYLCASSLAGQGSRETQYFGPGTRLLVL.

The rearrangement links TRBV10-3 to TRBJ2-7, with 8 bases aligning to TRBD2. CDR1 is ENHRY, CDR2 SYGVKD, per germline. V gave up 4 bases and J gave up 4 bases; unmatched junction bases: 18. The CDR3 is 18 amino acids. CDR3 in DNA: TGTGCCATCAGTGGGGCCGTATCAGCGAGCGGGGGTGGTTACGAGCAGTACTTC. As protein: CAISGAVSASGGGYEQYF.

This chain uses TRBV3-1 (or the pseudogene TRBV3-2) with TRBJ2-7, with TRBD2 matching over 14 bases. The trim removed 1 base at V and 5 bases at J, leaving 4 bases unmatched. The CDR3 is made up of 16 amino acids. Per the germline V gene, CDR1 is LGHDT and CDR2 is YNNKEL (reference sequence). The CDR3 bases are TGTGCCAGCAGCCAAGGAGGGACTAGCGGGGGTAACGAGCAGTACTTC. Its protein product is CASSQGGTSGGNEQYF.

The chain is built from TRBV4-1 and TRBJ2-2, with no clear D. The V gene lost 0 bases and the J gene lost 0 bases, with 8 bases spanning the gap. The CDR3 sequence is 16 residues long. Germline V gene data show CDR1 as MGHRA and CDR2 as YSYEKL. DNA for the CDR3: TGCGCCAGCAGCCAAGAACTGTCACCGAACACCGGGGAGCTGTTTTTT. Its translation is CASSQELSPNTGELFF.

This chain uses TRBV3-1 (or the pseudogene TRBV3-2) with TRBJ1-2; maybe TRBD1 (5 bases). This CDR3 region has 15 residues. Germline lookup yields CDR1 LGHDT and CDR2 YNNKEL (reference sequence). The ends were cut back, 2 bases at V and 8 bases at J, with 18 bases in the middle. As DNA, the CDR3 is TGTGCCAGCAGCCAAAATCTAGAAGCAAGGGGAGGCTACACCTTC. It codes for CASSQNLEARGGYTF.

CDR3 DNA: TGTGCCAGCTACAACGCGGGGGACCGGGCCACTGAAGCTTTCTTT. Translated, it gives CASYNAGDRATEAFF. This chain connects TRBV28 to TRBJ1-1, with TRBD1 as a possible D gene (5 bases). The germline V and J ends were trimmed by 8 bases and 4 bases, with 20 bases remaining between them. Germline V gene lookup returns CDR1 MDHEN and CDR2 SYDVKM. The CDR3 contains 15 residues. Using reference TRBV28 and TRBJ1-1 for the parts outside the CDR3, the full variable domain is DVKVTQSSRYLVKRTGEKVFLECVQDMDHENMFWYRQDPGLGLRLIYFSYDVKMKEKGDIPEGYSVSREKKERFSLILESASTNQTSMYLCASYNAGDRATEAFFGQGTRLTVV.